These 5 T cell receptor beta chains came from one sample sequenced in a study of T cells after yellow fever vaccination. TCRdb re-called the 5' RACE reads with MiXCR, one entry per CDR3 protein. The table shows approximately 300,000 distinct CDR3 sequences, with over 8.5% occurring only once. Source: CD4+ T cells sorted from PBMCs, taken 45 days after the yellow fever booster vaccination. The receptor set was obtained from a man aged 18 to 29 who received the YFV17D yellow fever vaccine.

Many counts were recorded for this clonotype. The chain is built from TRBV7-2 and TRBJ2-3; 9 bases align to TRBD2. The V and J ends lost 5 bases and 6 bases, in that order; junction bases with no gene match: 9. The CDR3 totals 15 residues. Germline-derived CDR1 and CDR2 are SGHTA and FQGNSA. The CDR3 sequence is CASSLKRGDLDTQYF. The DNA for the CDR3 is TGTGCCAGCAGCCTAAAGCGGGGGGATTTGGATACGCAGTATTTT.

This clonotype was found many times. The chain couples TRBV7-2 to TRBJ2-5; 9 bases agree with TRBD2. In germline, CDR1 is SGHTA, CDR2 FQGNSA. CDR3 size: 16 residues. The trim removed 2 bases at V and 5 bases at J, leaving 9 bases unmatched. The CDR3 DNA follows: TGTGCCAGCAGCTTAAGGCCAGCGGGGGGAGGCGAGACCCAGTACTTC. Protein: CASSLRPAGGGETQYF.

V gene TRBV4-1 combines with J gene TRBJ1-2; 9 positions match TRBD1. Trimming at V came to 1 base and at J to 8 bases, leaving 11 bases not matched to a gene. The CDR3 has 16 amino acids. Germline V CDR1 and CDR2: MGHRA, YSYEKL. The CDR3 loop reads CASSQGLQGAFGGYTF. The CDR3 DNA is TGCGCCAGCAGCCAAGGATTACAGGGGGCCTTCGGCGGCTACACCTTC.

This clonotype occurred a few times. This rearrangement joins TRBV5-1 to TRBJ1-6; D is undetermined. Trimming removed 0 bases from V and 7 bases from J, with 11 bases in between. This CDR3 is 15 amino acids long. From germline, CDR1 is SGHRS and CDR2 YFSETQ. CDR3 residues: CASSLVGSGNSPLHF. For the CDR3, the DNA is TGCGCCAGCAGCTTGGTAGGTTCTGGGAATTCACCCCTCCACTTT.

This clonotype showed up many times. The gene calls are TRBV12-5 and TRBJ2-5; 7 bases align to TRBD1. The trim removed 6 bases at V and 2 bases at J, leaving 6 bases unmatched. This CDR3 is built from 14 residues. CDR1 and CDR2 from the germline V gene are LGHNT and FRNRAP. The CDR3 loop reads CASGRDSPQETQYF. The CDR3 bases are TGTGCTAGTGGCCGGGACAGTCCACAAGAGACCCAGTACTTC.